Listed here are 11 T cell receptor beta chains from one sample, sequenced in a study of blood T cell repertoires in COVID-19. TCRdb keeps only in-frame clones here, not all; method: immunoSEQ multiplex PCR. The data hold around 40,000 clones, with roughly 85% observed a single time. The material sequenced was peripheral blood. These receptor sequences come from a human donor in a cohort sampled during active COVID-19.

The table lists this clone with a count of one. The CDR3 nucleotides are TGTGCCAGCAGTTTAAGGGGGAACACTGAAGCTTTCTTT. Its translation is CASSLRGNTEAFF. The rearrangement uses TRBV12-3 or TRBV12-4 and TRBJ1-1; maybe TRBD1 (5 bases). Trimming left V 2 bases short and J 1 base short, with 5 bases between. CDR3 length: 13 residues.

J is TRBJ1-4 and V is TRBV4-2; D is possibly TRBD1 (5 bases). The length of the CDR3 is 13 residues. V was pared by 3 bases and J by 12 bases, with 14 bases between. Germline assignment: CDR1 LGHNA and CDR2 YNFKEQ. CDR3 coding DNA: TGTGCCAGCAGCCAGGTAAACCAGGGTGAACTGTTTTTT. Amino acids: CASSQVNQGELFF.

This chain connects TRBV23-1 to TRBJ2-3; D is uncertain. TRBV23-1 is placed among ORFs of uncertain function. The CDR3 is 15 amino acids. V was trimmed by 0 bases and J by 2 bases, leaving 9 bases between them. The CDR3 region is CASSQSPQVTDTQYF. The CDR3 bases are TGCGCCAGCAGTCAATCGCCCCAGGTCACAGATACGCAGTATTTT.

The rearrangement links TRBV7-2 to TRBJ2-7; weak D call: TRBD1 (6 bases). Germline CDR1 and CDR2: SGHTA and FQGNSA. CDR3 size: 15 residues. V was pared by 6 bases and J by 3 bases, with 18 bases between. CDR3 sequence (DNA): TGTGCCAGCAGATCCAAACAGGGTGGGAACTACGAGCAGTACTTC. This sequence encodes CASRSKQGGNYEQYF.

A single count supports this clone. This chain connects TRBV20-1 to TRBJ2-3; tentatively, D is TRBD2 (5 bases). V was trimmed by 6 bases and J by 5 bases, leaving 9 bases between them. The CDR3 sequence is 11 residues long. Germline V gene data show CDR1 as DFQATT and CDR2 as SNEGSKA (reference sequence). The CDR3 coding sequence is TGCAGTGCCCAGGACTTAGATACGCAGTATTTT. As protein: CSAQDLDTQYF.

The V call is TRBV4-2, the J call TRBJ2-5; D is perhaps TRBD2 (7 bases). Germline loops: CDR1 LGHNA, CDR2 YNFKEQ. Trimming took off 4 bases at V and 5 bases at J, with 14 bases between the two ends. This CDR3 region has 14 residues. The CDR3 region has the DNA TGTGCCAGCAGCCGAACCCGGGGGGCTGAGACCCAGTACTTC. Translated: CASSRTRGAETQYF.

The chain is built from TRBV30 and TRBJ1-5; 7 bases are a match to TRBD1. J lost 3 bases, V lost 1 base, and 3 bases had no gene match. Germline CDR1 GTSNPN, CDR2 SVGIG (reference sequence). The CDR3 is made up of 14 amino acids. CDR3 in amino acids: CAWSAGQLNQPQHF. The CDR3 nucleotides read TGTGCCTGGAGTGCGGGACAGCTCAATCAGCCCCAGCATTTT.

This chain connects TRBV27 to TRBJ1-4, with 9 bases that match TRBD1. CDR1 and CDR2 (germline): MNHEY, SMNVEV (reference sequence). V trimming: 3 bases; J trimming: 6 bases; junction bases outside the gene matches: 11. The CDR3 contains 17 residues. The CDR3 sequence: CASSLVGTGRYDEKLFF. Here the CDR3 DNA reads TGTGCCAGCAGTTTGGTCGGGACAGGGAGGTACGATGAAAAACTGTTTTTT.

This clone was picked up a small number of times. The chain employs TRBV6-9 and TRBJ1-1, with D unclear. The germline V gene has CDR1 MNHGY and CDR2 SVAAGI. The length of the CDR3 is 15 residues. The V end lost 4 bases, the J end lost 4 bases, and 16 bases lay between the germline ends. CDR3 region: CASSFLEGGITEAFF. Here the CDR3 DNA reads TGTGCCAGCAGTTTTTTAGAGGGCGGAATCACTGAAGCTTTCTTT.

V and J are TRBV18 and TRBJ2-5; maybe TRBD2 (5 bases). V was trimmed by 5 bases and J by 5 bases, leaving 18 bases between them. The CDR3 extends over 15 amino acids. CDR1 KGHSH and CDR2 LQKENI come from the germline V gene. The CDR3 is CASSVHPGSGETQYF. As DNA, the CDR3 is TGTGCCAGCTCAGTGCATCCGGGGTCCGGTGAGACCCAGTACTTC. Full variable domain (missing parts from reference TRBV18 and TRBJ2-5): NAGVMQNPRHLVRRRGQEARLRCSPMKGHSHVYWYRQLPEEGLKFMVYLQKENIIDESGMPKERFSAEFPKEGPSILRIQQVVRGDSAAYFCASSVHPGSGETQYFGPGTRLLVL.

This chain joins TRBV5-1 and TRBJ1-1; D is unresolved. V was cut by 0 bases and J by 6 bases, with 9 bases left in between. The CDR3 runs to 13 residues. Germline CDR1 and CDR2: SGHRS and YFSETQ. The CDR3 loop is CASSLAGTPEAFF. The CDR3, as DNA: TGCGCCAGCAGCTTGGCGGGTACCCCTGAAGCTTTCTTT.